The 14 T cell receptor beta chains given below trace back to one sample, sequenced in a study of blood T cell repertoires in COVID-19. Using immunoSEQ multiplex PCR, the repertoire was profiled, and TCRdb retains in-frame clones only, with some absent. The table records roughly 80,000 clones, under 80% of them present only once. The sample consisted of peripheral blood. The receptors here all came from a human donor in a cohort sampled during active COVID-19.

The chain carries TRBV7-2 and TRBJ2-7, with TRBD1 matching over 9 bases. The CDR3 is 13 amino acids. The germline CDR1 and CDR2 sequences are SGHTA and FQGNSA. Trimming at V came to 4 bases and at J to 7 bases, leaving 5 bases not matched to a gene. CDR3 nucleotides: TGTGCCAGCAGCTCTTTGGGACAGGGAGAGCAGTACTTC. Its translation: CASSSLGQGEQYF.

The chain combines TRBV5-4 with TRBJ2-2, with 9 bases aligning to TRBD2. Germline assignment: CDR1 SGHNT and CDR2 YYREEE (reference sequence). The CDR3 has 17 residues. V lost 0 bases to trimming and J lost 4 bases; unmatched junction nucleotides: 7. The CDR3 reads CASSLASGTAGTGELFF. The CDR3 bases are TGTGCCAGCAGCTTGGCTAGCGGGACGGCGGGCACCGGGGAGCTGTTTTTT.

This clone appeared once. The chain carries TRBV7-8 and TRBJ2-7; the D gene is possibly TRBD2 (5 bases). The CDR3 loop spans 13 amino acids. V lost 1 base and J 6 bases, leaving 10 bases between the germline ends. CDR1 is SGHVS, CDR2 FQNEAQ, per germline. CDR3 nucleotide sequence: TGTGCCAGCAGCTTAGTTTCGGGGAGCGAGCAGTACTTC. Amino acid sequence: CASSLVSGSEQYF.

The gene calls are TRBV28 and TRBJ2-3, with a possible D match to TRBD1 (6 bases). V gave up 1 base and J gave up 2 bases, with 13 bases separating them. Germline assignment: CDR1 MDHEN and CDR2 SYDVKM. The CDR3 consists of 16 residues. The CDR3 nucleotides read TGTGCCAGCAGTTTATTGGGGCAGGGGCTCACAGATACGCAGTATTTT. Encoded protein: CASSLLGQGLTDTQYF.

The V and J genes are TRBV15 and TRBJ2-5, with D maybe TRBD1 (6 bases). Germline V lookup: CDR1 LNHNV, CDR2 YYDKDF (reference sequence). With 1 base removed from V and 2 bases from J, the gap between germline ends came to 17 bases. The CDR3 has 17 residues. The CDR3 region has the DNA TGTGCCACCAGCAGAGTTAGGGGCAGGGGTAGGCAAGAGACCCAGTACTTC. Protein: CATSRVRGRGRQETQYF.

This chain's CDR3 is CASSRLSVSYEQYF. The CDR3 region has the DNA TGTGCCAGCAGCCGGTTGTCGGTCTCCTACGAGCAGTACTTC. The chain has TRBV5-6 and TRBJ2-7; D is unresolved. Germline loops: CDR1 SGHDT, CDR2 YYEEEE. The length of the CDR3 is 14 residues. V lost 4 bases and J 0 bases, leaving 11 bases between the germline ends.

This rearrangement joins TRBV18 to TRBJ2-7, with TRBD1 identical over 7 bases. The trim removed 2 bases at V and 7 bases at J, leaving 5 bases unmatched. Germline V gene lookup returns CDR1 KGHSH and CDR2 LQKENI. This CDR3 comprises 13 residues. The CDR3 reads CASSPNRDREQYF. The CDR3 nucleotides read TGTGCCAGCTCACCAAACCGGGACAGAGAGCAGTACTTC.

This clone was counted a few times. The chain couples TRBV7-2 to TRBJ2-7, with 8 bases fitting TRBD1. With V trimmed by 1 base and J by 3 bases, 2 bases remained unmatched. This CDR3 region has 14 residues. CDR1 is SGHTA and CDR2 is FQGNSA in the germline V gene. The CDR3 region has the DNA TGTGCCAGCAGCTTAGGGACAGGGTACTACGAGCAGTACTTC. Its protein is CASSLGTGYYEQYF.

The gene calls are TRBV5-4 and TRBJ2-7; D ambiguous. The V gene's germline CDR1 is SGHNT and CDR2 YYREEE (reference sequence). The ends were cut back, 9 bases at V and 0 bases at J, with 16 bases in the middle. The CDR3 totals 14 residues. The CDR3 sequence is CATATHRLSYEQYF. CDR3 nucleotide sequence: TGTGCCACCGCCACACACCGCCTCTCCTACGAGCAGTACTTC.

The genes are TRBV6-5 and TRBJ2-5; D might be TRBD2 (6 bases). The ends were cut back, 4 bases at V and 2 bases at J, with 14 bases in the middle. The CDR3 has 15 amino acids. Per germline, CDR1 MNHEY and CDR2 SVGAGI. CDR3 residues: CASSSLARVQETQYF. As DNA, the CDR3 is TGTGCCAGCAGTTCGCTAGCGAGAGTTCAAGAGACCCAGTACTTC.

The gene calls are TRBV19 and TRBJ1-5; possible D gene TRBD1, 5 bases. Germline CDR1 is LNHDA and CDR2 is SQIVND (reference sequence). The V gene lost 5 bases and the J gene lost 9 bases, with 17 bases spanning the gap. The CDR3 spans 14 residues. CDR3 nucleotides: TGTGCCAGTAGTGTACGGGGGGAAATCGGGCCCCAGCATTTT. Translating gives CASSVRGEIGPQHF.

J is TRBJ2-5 and V is TRBV6-2 or TRBV6-3, with 9 bases identical to TRBD2. Looked up from germline, CDR1 is MNHEY and CDR2 is SVGEGT. This CDR3 contains 16 residues. V lost 0 bases, J lost 1 base, and 3 bases stayed unmatched. CDR3 sequence (DNA): TGTGCCAGCAGTTACTCGGCGGGGGGGCGCCAAGAGACCCAGTACTTC. Amino acid sequence: CASSYSAGGRQETQYF.

This chain uses TRBV28 with TRBJ1-2; D unresolved. Per the germline V gene, CDR1 is MDHEN and CDR2 is SYDVKM. The germline V and J ends were trimmed by 6 bases and 14 bases, with 19 bases remaining between them. The CDR3 runs 12 residues. The CDR3 loop is CASSPLRTAGTF. DNA for the CDR3: TGTGCCAGCAGCCCTCTTAGGACTGCGGGTACCTTC.

The rearrangement joins TRBV7-2 to TRBJ1-1; the D is unclear. The CDR3 contains 14 residues. Trimming shortened V by 2 bases and J by 5 bases, and 12 bases separated the two germline ends. Germline V lookup: CDR1 SGHTA, CDR2 FQGNSA. CDR3 sequence reads: CASSLSARGTEAFF. In DNA, the CDR3 is TGTGCCAGCAGCTTATCAGCCCGGGGTACTGAAGCTTTCTTT.